The 24 T cell receptor beta chains in this list originate from one sample, sequenced in a study of cytomegalovirus exposure and HLA in healthy donors (TCRdb year 2017). Library construction relied on the immunoSEQ multiplex PCR assay. A mixture of 60 forward primers for TCR Vbeta segments and 13 reverse primers for TCR Jbeta segments was used in the multiplex PCR. TCRdb obtained this table from immuneACCESS and retained in-frame rearrangements with V and J assigned. These tables miss some clones; where compared with another copy, unresolved V genes account for less than half of the shortfall, and the remainder is unexplained. This sample comprises more than 95,000 clones, roughly three quarters of them detected only once. The ten largest account for more than 2.5% of the sample. The sample comprised PBMCs. These receptors originate from a man under 40 in good health and CMV-seronegative.

The chain is built from TRBV27 and TRBJ1-1; a possible D gene is TRBD1 (5 bases). Germline-derived CDR1 and CDR2 are MNHEY and SMNVEV (reference sequence). CDR3 size: 13 residues. V dropped 0 bases and J dropped 9 bases, with 11 bases sitting between them. For the CDR3, the DNA is TGTGCCAGCAGTTTATCCACGGGGGGACAAGCTTTCTTT. This translates into CASSLSTGGQAFF.

This clone was counted once. The rearrangement uses TRBV12-5 and TRBJ1-2; D not resolved. The CDR3 has 14 residues. Trimming left V 5 bases short and J 9 bases short, with 19 bases between. From germline, CDR1 is LGHNT and CDR2 FRNRAP. The CDR3 region has the DNA TGTGCTAGTGGTACACTAAACCCGAACCCCCGCTACACCTTC. This encodes CASGTLNPNPRYTF.

The chain uses TRBV6-6 and TRBJ2-7; the D gene is possibly TRBD1 (6 bases). The CDR3 contains 13 residues. CDR1 and CDR2 (germline): MNHNY, SVGAGI (reference sequence). Deletions cut 0 bases from V and 4 bases from J, with 7 bases between. The CDR3 nucleotides are TGTGCCAGCAGTTACTCAGGACAGTACGAGCAGTACTTC. The encoded protein is CASSYSGQYEQYF.

The chain combines TRBV30 with TRBJ1-5; tentative D call: TRBD1 (6 bases). Trimming shortened V by 0 bases and J by 5 bases, and 17 bases separated the two germline ends. The CDR3 loop spans 16 amino acids. CDR1 GTSNPN and CDR2 SVGIG come from the germline V gene (reference sequence). The CDR3 sequence: CAWSVLGRGRDQPQHF. Written as DNA, the CDR3 is TGTGCCTGGAGTGTACTTGGCAGGGGCCGGGATCAGCCCCAGCATTTT.

The rearrangement links TRBV7-9 to TRBJ1-1; D possibly corresponds to TRBD1 (6 bases). The germline CDR1 and CDR2 sequences are SEHNR and FQNEAQ (reference sequence). Trimming took off 1 base at V and 5 bases at J, with 8 bases between the two ends. The CDR3 runs 13 residues. This chain's CDR3 is CASSLVTGTEAFF. The CDR3 DNA reads as TGTGCCAGCAGCTTAGTTACAGGGACTGAAGCTTTCTTT.

This clone has more than one count but fewer than ten. The chain uses TRBV7-3 and TRBJ2-5; 9 bases map to TRBD1. The ends lost 3 bases at V and 5 bases at J; junction bases unmatched: 1. Germline values: CDR1 SGHTA, CDR2 FQGTGA. The CDR3 length is 13 residues. The CDR3 is CASSLDRGETQYF. The CDR3 coding sequence is TGTGCCAGCAGCTTGGACAGGGGTGAGACCCAGTACTTC. Variable domain in full (rest from reference TRBV7-3 and TRBJ2-5): GAGVSQTPSNKVTEKGKYVELRCDPISGHTALYWYRQSLGQGPEFLIYFQGTGAADDSGLPNDRFFAVRPEGSVSTLKIQRTERGDSAVYLCASSLDRGETQYFGPGTRLLVL.

This rearrangement joins TRBV28 to TRBJ1-4; D uncertain. Looked up from germline, CDR1 is MDHEN and CDR2 is SYDVKM. This CDR3 has 14 residues. V shed 1 base and J shed 4 bases, with 7 bases lying between them. CDR3 nucleotides: TGTGCCAGCAGTTTATTGACAAATAATGAAAAACTGTTTTTT. It codes for CASSLLTNNEKLFF.

The rearrangement links TRBV4-2 to TRBJ2-7, with D unresolved. Germline V gives CDR1 LGHNA, CDR2 YNFKEQ. The CDR3 covers 13 residues. The V gene lost 3 bases and the J gene lost 5 bases, with 11 bases spanning the gap. The CDR3 here is CASSQRQWDEQYF. CDR3 nucleotides: TGTGCCAGCAGCCAGAGACAATGGGACGAGCAGTACTTC.

This rearrangement joins TRBV6-5 to TRBJ2-7; 9 positions match TRBD1. V dropped 0 bases and J dropped 3; count of bases not matched to a gene: 3. This CDR3 spans 15 amino acids. Germline V lookup: CDR1 MNHEY, CDR2 SVGAGI. The CDR3 coding sequence is TGTGCCAGCAGTTACTCCGGACAGGGGAGCTACGAGCAGTACTTC. It codes for CASSYSGQGSYEQYF.

The chain carries TRBV9 and TRBJ1-3; D not resolved. The CDR3 has 14 amino acids. Germline V gives CDR1 SGDLS, CDR2 YYNGEE. V gave up 4 bases and J gave up 1 base, with 9 bases separating them. CDR3 protein: CASSPQISGNTIYF. CDR3 coding DNA: TGTGCCAGCAGCCCTCAGATTTCTGGAAACACCATATATTTT.

This clone came up a few times. This chain uses TRBV7-8 with TRBJ1-2, with 8 bases fitting TRBD1. Germline V gene data show CDR1 as SGHVS and CDR2 as FQNEAQ. Losses at the gene ends were 2 bases for V and 4 bases for J; bases not matched to a gene: 3. The CDR3 sequence is 14 residues long. The CDR3 spells CASSLQGASYGYTF. CDR3 in DNA: TGTGCCAGCAGCTTACAGGGGGCCAGCTATGGCTACACCTTC. Filled out from reference TRBV7-8 and TRBJ1-2, the complete variable domain reads GAGVSQSPRYKVAKRGQDVALRCDPISGHVSLFWYQQALGQGPEFLTYFQNEAQLDKSGLPSDRFFAERPEGSVSTLKIQRTQQEDSAVYLCASSLQGASYGYTFGSGTRLTVV.

Turning to this clone: The same CDR3 also results from other DNA sequences found in this sample. The chain is built from TRBV5-4 and TRBJ2-1; 10 positions match TRBD2. Trimming at V came to 2 bases and at J to 1 base, leaving 0 bases not matched to a gene. Germline V lookup: CDR1 SGHNT, CDR2 YYREEE (reference sequence). The CDR3 length is 15 residues. The CDR3 coding sequence is TGTGCCAGCAGCTTTAGCGGGAGGTCCTACAATGAGCAGTTCTTC. It translates to CASSFSGRSYNEQFF. Full variable domain (missing parts from reference TRBV5-4 and TRBJ2-1): ETGVTQSPTHLIKTRGQQVTLRCSSQSGHNTVSWYQQALGQGPQFIFQYYREEENGRGNFPPRFSGLQFPNYSSELNVNALELDDSALYLCASSFSGRSYNEQFFGPGTRLTVL.

The chain recombines TRBV30 with TRBJ2-7, with 7 positions matching TRBD1. Unmatched junction bases numbered 6, after V lost 0 bases and J lost 4 bases. The germline gives CDR1 GTSNPN, CDR2 SVGIG (reference sequence). This CDR3 has 14 amino acids. The CDR3 sequence: CAWSVQQGWYEQYF. Here the CDR3 DNA reads TGTGCCTGGAGTGTACAACAGGGGTGGTACGAGCAGTACTTC. The full variable domain, rest sourced from reference TRBV30 and TRBJ2-7, is SQTIHQWPATLVQPVGSPLSLECTVEGTSNPNLYWYRQAAGRGLQLLFYSVGIGQISSEVPQNLSASRPQDRQFILSSKKLLLSDSGFYLCAWSVQQGWYEQYFGPGTRLTVT.

Concerning this clone: The identical CDR3 is also encoded by other nucleotide sequences in the sample. The genes are TRBV5-1 and TRBJ2-5, with D perhaps matching TRBD2 (6 bases). Germline V gene sequence: CDR1 SGHRS, CDR2 YFSETQ. Trimming shortened V by 9 bases and J by 0 bases, and 21 bases separated the two germline ends. The CDR3 is 16 amino acids. In DNA form, the CDR3 reads TGCGCCACTTCTAGTGGGAGGACCGCGTACCAAGAGACCCAGTACTTC. Protein sequence: CATSSGRTAYQETQYF.

V and J are TRBV29-1 and TRBJ2-7, with TRBD1 matching over 8 bases. The V and J ends lost 5 bases and 5 bases, in that order; junction bases with no gene match: 5. From germline, CDR1 is SQVTM and CDR2 ANQGSEA. This CDR3 has 12 residues. The CDR3 loop is CSVKKQGDEQYF. In DNA, the CDR3 is TGCAGCGTTAAAAAACAGGGGGACGAGCAGTACTTC.

This clone was detected only a few times. V gene TRBV7-9 combines with J gene TRBJ1-4; 9 bases match TRBD1. Per germline, CDR1 SEHNR and CDR2 FQNEAQ (reference sequence). This CDR3 spans 14 amino acids. V trimming: 5 bases; J trimming: 8 bases; junction bases outside the gene matches: 6. For the CDR3, the DNA is TGTGCCAGCAGCGAGACAGGGGGTTCGGAAAAACTGTTTTTT. It encodes CASSETGGSEKLFF.

The chain recombines TRBV1 with TRBJ1-2. TRBV1 corresponds to a pseudogene. This CDR3 has 18 amino acids. CDR3 sequence reads: CTSSRSGRGRITNYGYTF. The CDR3 nucleotides read TGCACCAGCAGCCGAAGCGGGCGGGGCCGGATAACTAACTATGGCTACACCTTC.

Of note for this clone: At one boundary the junction diverges from the germline segment, which might be a read error. The chain joins TRBV29-1 to TRBJ2-6; D is possibly TRBD1 (5 bases). Germline CDR1 reads SQVTM; CDR2 reads ANQGSEA. CDR3 length: 14 amino acids. For the CDR3, the DNA is TGCAGCGTTGGAACAGGAGCTGGGGCCAACGGCCTGACTTTC. It codes for CSVGTGAGANGLTF.

CDR3 nucleotides: TGCGCCAGCAGCTGGACCGACAGGAACTATGGCTACACCTTC. It translates to CASSWTDRNYGYTF. This rearrangement joins TRBV5-1 to TRBJ1-2; TRBD1 might be the D (6 bases). V was cut by 3 bases and J by 2 bases, with 11 bases left in between. CDR3 size: 14 residues. CDR1 and CDR2 (germline): SGHRS, YFSETQ.

CDR3 in DNA: TGTGCCAGCAGTTACGAAACAGGGGGCGAGCAGTACTTC. Protein: CASSYETGGEQYF. The rearrangement links TRBV6-5 to TRBJ2-5; 8 positions agree with TRBD1. Gene TRBJ2-7 matches the end of the DNA better, so the J call may be wrong. The germline V gene encodes CDR1 MNHEY and CDR2 SVGAGI. CDR3 length equals 13 residues.

The chain recombines TRBV19 with TRBJ1-1; D is ambiguous. This CDR3 comprises 13 residues. Germline-derived CDR1 and CDR2 are LNHDA and SQIVND (reference sequence). V was clipped by 5 bases and J by 3 bases, with 10 bases between them. CDR3 sequence reads: CASSWTEDTEAFF. The CDR3 bases are TGTGCCAGTAGTTGGACTGAAGACACTGAAGCTTTCTTT.

Remarks on this clone: The same CDR3 can be traced to other DNA sequences in this sample. The chain recombines TRBV18 with TRBJ1-1; D is possibly TRBD1 (5 bases). This CDR3 is 15 amino acids long. Germline CDR1 KGHSH, CDR2 LQKENI. Trimming left V 3 bases short and J 4 bases short, with 15 bases between. The CDR3 coding sequence is TGTGCCAGCTCACCGCCTGGCGCGGGGGGCACTGAAGCTTTCTTT. It yields the protein CASSPPGAGGTEAFF.

V is TRBV7-6 and J is TRBJ2-7, with D possibly TRBD2 on 5 matching bases. CDR1 and CDR2 from the germline V gene are SGHVS and FNYEAQ. Trimming shortened V by 5 bases and J by 2 bases, and 25 bases separated the two germline ends. The CDR3 covers 18 residues. The CDR3 spells CASSPLAQPASLAYEQYF. The DNA of the CDR3 is TGTGCCAGCAGCCCCCTAGCCCAACCAGCGAGTTTAGCCTACGAGCAGTACTTC.

The chain uses TRBV5-1 and TRBJ1-1; D remains unclear. Per the germline V gene, CDR1 is SGHRS and CDR2 is YFSETQ. Trimming stripped 1 base from V and 1 base from J, with 5 bases between. The CDR3 has 13 residues. The CDR3, as DNA: TGCGCCAGCAGCTTGACACCGAACACTGAAGCTTTCTTT. Translating gives CASSLTPNTEAFF.